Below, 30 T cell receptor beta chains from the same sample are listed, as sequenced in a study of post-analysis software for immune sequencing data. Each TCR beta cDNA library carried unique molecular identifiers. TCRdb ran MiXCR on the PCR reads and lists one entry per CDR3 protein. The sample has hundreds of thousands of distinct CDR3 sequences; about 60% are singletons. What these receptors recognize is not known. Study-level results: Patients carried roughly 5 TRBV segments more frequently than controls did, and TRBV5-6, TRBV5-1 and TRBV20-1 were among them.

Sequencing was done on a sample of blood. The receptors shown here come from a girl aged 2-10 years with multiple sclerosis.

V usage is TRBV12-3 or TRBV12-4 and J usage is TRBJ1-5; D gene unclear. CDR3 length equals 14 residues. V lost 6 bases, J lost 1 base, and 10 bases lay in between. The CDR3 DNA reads TGTGCCAGCAGCGCGGGTTGGAGCAATCAGCCCCAGCATTTT. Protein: CASSAGWSNQPQHF.

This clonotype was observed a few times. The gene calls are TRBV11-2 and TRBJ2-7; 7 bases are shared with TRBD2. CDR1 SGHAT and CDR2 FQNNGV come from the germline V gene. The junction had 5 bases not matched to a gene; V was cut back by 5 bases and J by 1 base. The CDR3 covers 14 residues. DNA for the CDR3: TGTGCCAGCAGCCCCGGGGACTATTCCTACGAGCAGTACTTC. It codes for CASSPGDYSYEQYF.

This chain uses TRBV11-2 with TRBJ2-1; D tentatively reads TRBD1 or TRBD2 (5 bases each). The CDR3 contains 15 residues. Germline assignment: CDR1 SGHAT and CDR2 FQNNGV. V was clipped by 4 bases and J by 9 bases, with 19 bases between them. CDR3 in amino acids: CASSSPGTLFREQFF. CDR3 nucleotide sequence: TGTGCCAGCAGCTCCCCCGGGACCCTCTTTCGTGAGCAGTTCTTC.

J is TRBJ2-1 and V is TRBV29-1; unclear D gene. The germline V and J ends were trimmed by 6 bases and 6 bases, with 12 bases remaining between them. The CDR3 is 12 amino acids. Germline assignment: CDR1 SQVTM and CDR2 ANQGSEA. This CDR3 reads CSVSSGFNEQFF. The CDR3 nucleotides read TGCAGCGTCTCTAGTGGGTTCAATGAGCAGTTCTTC.

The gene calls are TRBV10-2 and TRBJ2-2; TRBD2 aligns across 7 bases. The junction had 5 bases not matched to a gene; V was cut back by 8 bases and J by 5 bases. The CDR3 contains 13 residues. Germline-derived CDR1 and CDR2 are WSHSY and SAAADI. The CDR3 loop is CASGLDGTGELFF. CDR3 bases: TGCGCCAGCGGACTAGACGGGACCGGGGAGCTGTTTTTT.

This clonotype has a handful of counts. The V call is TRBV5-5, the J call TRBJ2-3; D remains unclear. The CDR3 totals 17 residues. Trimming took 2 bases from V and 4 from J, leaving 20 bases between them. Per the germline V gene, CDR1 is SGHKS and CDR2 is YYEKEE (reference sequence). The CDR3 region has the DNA TGTGCCAGCAGCTTACTACTTGGTTCCTTAATCGCAGATACGCAGTATTTT. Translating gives CASSLLLGSLIADTQYF.

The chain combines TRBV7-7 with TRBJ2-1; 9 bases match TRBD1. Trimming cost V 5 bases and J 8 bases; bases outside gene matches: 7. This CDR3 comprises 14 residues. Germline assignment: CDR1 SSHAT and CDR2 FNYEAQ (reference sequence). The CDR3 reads CASSPSTGGHEQFF. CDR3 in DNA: TGTGCCAGCAGCCCGTCAACAGGGGGCCATGAGCAGTTCTTC.

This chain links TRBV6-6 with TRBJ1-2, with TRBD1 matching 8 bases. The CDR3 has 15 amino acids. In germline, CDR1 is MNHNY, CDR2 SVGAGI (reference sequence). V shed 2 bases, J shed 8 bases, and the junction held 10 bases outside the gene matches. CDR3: CASSYNPGGAGGYTF. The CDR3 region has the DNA TGTGCCAGCAGTTACAACCCAGGGGGCGCGGGAGGCTACACCTTC.

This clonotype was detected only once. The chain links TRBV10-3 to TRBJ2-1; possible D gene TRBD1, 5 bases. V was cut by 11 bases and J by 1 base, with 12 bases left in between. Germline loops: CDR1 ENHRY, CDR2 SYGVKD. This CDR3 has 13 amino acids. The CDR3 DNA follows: TGTGCCGTTCAGGGTCCTTCCTACAATGAGCAGTTCTTC. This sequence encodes CAVQGPSYNEQFF.

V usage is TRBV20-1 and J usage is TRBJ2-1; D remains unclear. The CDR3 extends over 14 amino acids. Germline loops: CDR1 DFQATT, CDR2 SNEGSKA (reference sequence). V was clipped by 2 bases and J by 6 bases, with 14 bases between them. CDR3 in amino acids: CSARKVGLFNEQFF. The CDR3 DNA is TGCAGTGCTAGAAAGGTCGGGCTTTTCAATGAGCAGTTCTTC.

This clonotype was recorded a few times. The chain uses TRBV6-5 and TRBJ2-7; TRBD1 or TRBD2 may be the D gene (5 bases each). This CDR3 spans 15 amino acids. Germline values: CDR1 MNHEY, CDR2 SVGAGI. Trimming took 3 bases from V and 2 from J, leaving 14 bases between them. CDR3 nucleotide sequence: TGTGCCAGCAGTTATCCGGGGACGGCAACCTACGAGCAGTACTTC. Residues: CASSYPGTATYEQYF.

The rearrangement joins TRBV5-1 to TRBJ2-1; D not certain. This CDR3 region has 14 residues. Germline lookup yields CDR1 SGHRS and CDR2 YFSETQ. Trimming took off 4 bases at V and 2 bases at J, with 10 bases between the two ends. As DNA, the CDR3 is TGCGCCAGCAGCGACTCCGGGCCCTACAATGAGCAGTTCTTC. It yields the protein CASSDSGPYNEQFF.

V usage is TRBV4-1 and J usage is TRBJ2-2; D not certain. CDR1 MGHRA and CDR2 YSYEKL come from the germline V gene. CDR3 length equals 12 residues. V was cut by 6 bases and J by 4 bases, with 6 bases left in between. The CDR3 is CASSPFTGELFF. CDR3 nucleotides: TGCGCCAGCAGTCCGTTCACCGGGGAGCTGTTTTTT.

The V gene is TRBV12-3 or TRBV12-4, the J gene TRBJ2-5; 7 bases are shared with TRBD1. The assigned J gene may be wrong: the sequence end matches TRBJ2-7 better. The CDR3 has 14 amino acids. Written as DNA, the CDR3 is TGTGCCAGCAGTGACCCAGACAGGGTTTACGAGCAGTACTTC. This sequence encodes CASSDPDRVYEQYF.

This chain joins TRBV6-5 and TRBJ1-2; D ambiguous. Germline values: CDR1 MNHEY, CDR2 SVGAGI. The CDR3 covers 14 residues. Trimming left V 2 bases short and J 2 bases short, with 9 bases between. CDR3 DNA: TGTGCCAGCAGTTACGCGACCCGAAACTATGGCTACACCTTC. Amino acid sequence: CASSYATRNYGYTF.

The CDR3, as DNA: TGTGCCAGCAGTTTGGGACAGGGAGCGGGTCAGCCCCAGCATTTT. Translation gives CASSLGQGAGQPQHF. The chain employs TRBV27 and TRBJ1-5; 9 nucleotides match TRBD1. This CDR3 is 15 amino acids long. Looked up from germline, CDR1 is MNHEY and CDR2 is SMNVEV (reference sequence). The V segment lost 3 bases and the J segment 6 bases; nucleotides outside the gene matches: 6.

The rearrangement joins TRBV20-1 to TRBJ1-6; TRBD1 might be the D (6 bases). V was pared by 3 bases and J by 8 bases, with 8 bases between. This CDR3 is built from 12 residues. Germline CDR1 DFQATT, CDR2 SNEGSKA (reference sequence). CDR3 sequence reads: CSARDSDSPLHF. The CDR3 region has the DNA TGCAGTGCTAGGGACAGTGATTCACCCCTCCACTTT.

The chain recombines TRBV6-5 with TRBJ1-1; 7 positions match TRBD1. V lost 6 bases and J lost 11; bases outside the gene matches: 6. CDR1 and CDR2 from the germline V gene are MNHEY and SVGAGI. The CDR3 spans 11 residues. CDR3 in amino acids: CASSSRGEAFF. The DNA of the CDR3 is TGTGCCAGCAGCTCCAGGGGGGAGGCTTTCTTT.

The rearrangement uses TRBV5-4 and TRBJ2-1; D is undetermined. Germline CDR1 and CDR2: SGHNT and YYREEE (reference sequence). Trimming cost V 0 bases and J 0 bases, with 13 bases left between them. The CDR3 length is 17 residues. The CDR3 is CASSLAYEFSSYNEQFF. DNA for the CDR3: TGTGCCAGCAGCTTGGCCTACGAGTTTAGCTCCTACAATGAGCAGTTCTTC.

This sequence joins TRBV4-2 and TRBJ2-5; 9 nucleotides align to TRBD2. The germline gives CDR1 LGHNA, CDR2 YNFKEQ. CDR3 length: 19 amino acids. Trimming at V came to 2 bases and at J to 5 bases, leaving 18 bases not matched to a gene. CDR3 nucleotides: TGTGCCAGCAGCCAAAAGAGAACAGCGGGGGGAATCCCCGCGGAGACCCAGTACTTC. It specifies CASSQKRTAGGIPAETQYF.

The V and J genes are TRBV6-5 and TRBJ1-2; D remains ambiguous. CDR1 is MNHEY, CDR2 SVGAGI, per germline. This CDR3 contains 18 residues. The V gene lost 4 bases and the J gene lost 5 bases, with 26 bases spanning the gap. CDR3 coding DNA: TGTGCCAGCAGTTCTAACGTAAACGGCCTCCCCGGAGGGTATGGCTACACCTTC. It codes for CASSSNVNGLPGGYGYTF.

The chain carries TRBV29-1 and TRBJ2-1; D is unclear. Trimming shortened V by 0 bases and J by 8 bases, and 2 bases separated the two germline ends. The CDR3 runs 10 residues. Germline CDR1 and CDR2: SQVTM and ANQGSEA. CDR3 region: CSVEEYEQFF. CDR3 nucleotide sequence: TGCAGCGTTGAAGAATATGAGCAGTTCTTC.

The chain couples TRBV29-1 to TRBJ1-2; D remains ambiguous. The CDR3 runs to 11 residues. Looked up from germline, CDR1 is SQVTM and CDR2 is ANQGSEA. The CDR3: CNNYDNYGYTF. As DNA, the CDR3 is TGCAACAACTATGACAACTATGGCTACACCTTC.

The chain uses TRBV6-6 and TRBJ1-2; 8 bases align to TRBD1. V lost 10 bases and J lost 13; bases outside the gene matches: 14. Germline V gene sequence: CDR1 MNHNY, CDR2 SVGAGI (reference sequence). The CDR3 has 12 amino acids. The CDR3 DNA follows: TGTGCCATCGACAGGGGCCAGGGTGAGGCCACCTTC. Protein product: CAIDRGQGEATF.

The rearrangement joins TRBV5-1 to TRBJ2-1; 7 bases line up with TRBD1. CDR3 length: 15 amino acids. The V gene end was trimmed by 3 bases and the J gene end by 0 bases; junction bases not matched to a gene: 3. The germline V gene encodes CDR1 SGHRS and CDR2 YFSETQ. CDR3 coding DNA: TGCGCCAGCAGCTGGCAGGGGGACTCCTACAATGAGCAGTTCTTC. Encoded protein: CASSWQGDSYNEQFF.

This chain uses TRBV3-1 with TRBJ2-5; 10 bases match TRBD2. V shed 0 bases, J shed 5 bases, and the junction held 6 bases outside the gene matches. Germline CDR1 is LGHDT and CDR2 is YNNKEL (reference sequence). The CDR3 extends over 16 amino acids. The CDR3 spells CASSQEWSGRAETQYF. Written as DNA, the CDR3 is TGTGCCAGCAGCCAAGAGTGGAGCGGGAGGGCCGAGACCCAGTACTTC.

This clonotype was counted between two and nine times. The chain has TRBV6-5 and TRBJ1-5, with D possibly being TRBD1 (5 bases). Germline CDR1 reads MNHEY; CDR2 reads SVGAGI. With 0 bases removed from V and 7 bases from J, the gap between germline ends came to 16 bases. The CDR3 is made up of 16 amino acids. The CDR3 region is CASSYSGGAGKQPQHF. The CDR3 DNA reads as TGTGCCAGCAGTTACTCGGGCGGGGCAGGGAAACAGCCCCAGCATTTT.

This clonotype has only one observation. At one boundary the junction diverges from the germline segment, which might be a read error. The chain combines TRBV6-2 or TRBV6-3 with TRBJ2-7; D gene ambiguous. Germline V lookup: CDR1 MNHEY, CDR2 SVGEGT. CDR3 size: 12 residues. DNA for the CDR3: TGTGCCGGCAGTTACTCCCCCTACGAGCAGTACTTC. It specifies CAGSYSPYEQYF.

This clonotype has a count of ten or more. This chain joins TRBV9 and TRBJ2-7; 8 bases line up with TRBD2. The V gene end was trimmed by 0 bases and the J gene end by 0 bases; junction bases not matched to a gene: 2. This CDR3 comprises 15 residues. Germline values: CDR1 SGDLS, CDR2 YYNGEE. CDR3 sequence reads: CASSVGLAGSYEQYF. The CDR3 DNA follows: TGTGCCAGCAGCGTAGGGCTAGCGGGCTCCTACGAGCAGTACTTC.

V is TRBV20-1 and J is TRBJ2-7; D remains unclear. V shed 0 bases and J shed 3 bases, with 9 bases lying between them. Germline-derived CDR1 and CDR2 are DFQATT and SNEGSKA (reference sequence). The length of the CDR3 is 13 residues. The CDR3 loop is CSARDLANYEQYF. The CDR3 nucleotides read TGCAGTGCTAGAGATTTGGCCAACTACGAGCAGTACTTC.